This T cell receptor (beta chain) derives from a study of T-cell memory formation after mild COVID-19. General study results and limits: CD4+ contracting clones lay mainly in CM and EM, CD8+ ones in EMRA.

One entry per CDR3 protein, called by TCRdb with MiXCR from the 5' RACE reads. Here the sample spans about half a million distinct CDR3 sequences, 15% to 20% being singletons. This CDR3 is 14 amino acids long. Per germline, CDR1 SGHRS and CDR2 YFSETQ. V lost 0 bases, J lost 5 bases, and 9 bases lay in between. Of note for this clonotype: Antigen specificity is unknown.

The chain recombines TRBV5-1 with TRBJ2-1; D remains unclear. Sequenced input: PBMCs or a T cell subset sorted from them (not recorded which). This TCR was sampled from an adult woman who had mild COVID-19 (a few samples of this study predate the infection). Cell type and time point are not known. The CDR3 spells CASSLGNQHNEQFF. The CDR3 region has the DNA TGCGCCAGCAGCTTGGGTAACCAGCACAATGAGCAGTTCTTC.